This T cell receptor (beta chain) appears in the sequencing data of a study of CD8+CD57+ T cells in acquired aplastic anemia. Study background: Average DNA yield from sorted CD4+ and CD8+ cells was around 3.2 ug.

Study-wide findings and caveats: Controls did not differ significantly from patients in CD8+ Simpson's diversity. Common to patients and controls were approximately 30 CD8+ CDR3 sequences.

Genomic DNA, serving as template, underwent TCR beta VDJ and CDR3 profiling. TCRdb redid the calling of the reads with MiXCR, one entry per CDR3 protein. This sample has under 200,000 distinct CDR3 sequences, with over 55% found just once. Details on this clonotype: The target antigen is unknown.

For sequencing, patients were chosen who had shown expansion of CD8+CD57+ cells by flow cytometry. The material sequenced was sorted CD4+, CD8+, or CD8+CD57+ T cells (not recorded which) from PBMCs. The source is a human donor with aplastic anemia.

The CDR3 bases are TGTGCCATCAGTGCCCCTCTCTCCGCCGTTGAGTATTTT. Its translation is CAISAPLSAVEYF. This chain connects TRBV10-3 to TRBJ2-3; D gene uncertain. Trimming took 4 bases from V and 13 from J, leaving 18 bases between them. CDR3 length: 13 amino acids. The germline CDR1 and CDR2 sequences are ENHRY and SYGVKD.